These T cell receptor beta chains were read from a single sample in a study of blood T cell repertoires in COVID-19. Using immunoSEQ multiplex PCR, the repertoire was profiled, and TCRdb retains in-frame clones only, with some absent. The sample contains about 250,000 clones, about 80% of which appear only once. Source material: peripheral blood. Receptor source: an elderly man with acute or convalescent COVID-19. Both conserved end residues are part of each CDR3. Fields, in order: J gene, CDR3 length, V gene, D gene, clone size, CDR3 protein, CDR3 DNA. D genes are given only for firm matches. Rows give clone size only sometimes, using once, few, many, or a class for an expanded clone.

>TRBJ1-2|14|TRBV10-2|TRBD1|NA
CASSESGQGYGYTF
TGCGCCAGCAGTGAGTCAGGACAGGGCTATGGCTACACCTTC
>TRBJ2-7|16|TRBV18|TRBD2|NA
CASSPQGASGTYEQYF
TGTGCCAGCTCACCACAGGGGGCTAGCGGGACCTACGAGCAGTACTTC
>TRBJ1-6|17|TRBV5-5|NA|NA
CASSLQTRLGPNSPLHF
TGTGCCAGCAGCCTACAAACCCGATTGGGGCCCAATTCACCCCTCCACTTT
>TRBJ2-3|17|TRBV28|NA|NA
CASSGVFKGGGTDTQYF
TGTGCCAGCAGTGGGGTCTTTAAGGGAGGAGGCACAGATACGCAGTATTTT
>TRBJ1-2|14|TRBV30|TRBD1|NA
CAWRGQGISYGYTF
TGTGCCTGGAGAGGACAGGGGATATCCTATGGCTACACCTTC
>TRBJ2-1|17|TRBV5-4|TRBD2|NA
CASSFGESGGWYNEQFF
TGTGCCAGCAGCTTCGGCGAATCCGGGGGGTGGTACAATGAGCAGTTCTTC
>TRBJ1-4|22|TRBV4-1|TRBD1|NA
CASSQDRWFGQGSFATNEKLFF
TGCGCCAGCAGCCAAGATCGGTGGTTCGGACAGGGGTCTTTTGCAACTAATGAAAAACTGTTTTTT
>TRBJ1-4|14|TRBV7-9|TRBD1|NA
CASNPRDRDEKLFF
TGTGCCAGCAACCCCCGGGACAGGGATGAAAAACTGTTTTTT
>TRBJ1-6|15|TRBV14|TRBD1|NA
CASSQGNRGNSPLHF
TGTGCCAGCAGCCAAGGGAACAGGGGGAATTCACCCCTCCACTTT
>TRBJ2-3|15|TRBV6-4|TRBD2|NA
CASSVVSGRTDTQYF
TGTGCCAGCAGTGTTGTAAGCGGGAGAACAGATACGCAGTATTTT
>TRBJ1-1|15|TRBV6-2/TRBV6-3|TRBD1|NA
CASSYRYRGRTEAFF
TGTGCCAGCAGTTACAGGTACAGGGGGCGGACTGAAGCTTTCTTT
>TRBJ1-3|13|TRBV14|NA|NA
CASSQDQGNTIYF
TGTGCCAGCAGCCAAGATCAAGGAAACACCATATATTTT
>TRBJ2-1|14|TRBV6-5|TRBD2|NA
CASSSGTSYNEQFF
TGTGCCAGCAGTTCCGGGACTAGTTACAATGAGCAGTTCTTC
>TRBJ2-5|14|TRBV5-1|TRBD1|NA
CASRYGQGWETQYF
TGCGCCAGCAGATACGGACAGGGGTGGGAGACCCAGTACTTC
>TRBJ2-7|16|TRBV19|TRBD1|NA
CASSINFRDRVYEQYF
TGTGCCAGTAGTATCAACTTCCGGGACAGGGTCTACGAGCAGTACTTC
>TRBJ2-7|18|TRBV12-2|NA|NA
CASRSSGGASGLSSEQYF
TGTGCAAGTCGCTCTAGCGGGGGCGCATCTGGTCTATCGTCCGAGCAGTACTTC
>TRBJ2-1|18|TRBV6-4|TRBD2|NA
CASSRGPGTSGRANEQFF
TGTGCCAGCAGTCGCGGTCCCGGGACTAGCGGGAGGGCGAATGAGCAGTTCTTC
>TRBJ2-2|15|TRBV7-6|TRBD2|NA
CASSYSGANTGELFF
TGTGCCAGCAGCTATAGCGGGGCGAACACCGGGGAGCTGTTTTTT
>TRBJ2-7|15|TRBV7-9|TRBD2|NA
CASSLAGLRNYEQYF
TGTGCCAGCAGCTTAGCGGGACTAAGGAATTACGAGCAGTACTTC
>TRBJ2-1|13|TRBV12-3/TRBV12-4|TRBD1|NA
CASRAGTGNEQFF
TGTGCCAGCAGGGCCGGGACAGGGAATGAGCAGTTCTTC
>TRBJ2-3|13|TRBV2|NA|NA
CASTRDFTDTQYF
TGTGCCAGCACCCGGGACTTCACAGATACGCAGTATTTT
>TRBJ1-2|14|TRBV10-3|NA|NA
CAISDQGWDYGYTF
TGTGCCATCAGTGACCAGGGTTGGGACTATGGCTACACCTTC
>TRBJ2-7|15|TRBV30|TRBD1|NA
CAWSVLDRGGYEQYF
TGTGCCTGGAGTGTACTGGACAGGGGAGGGTACGAGCAGTACTTC
>TRBJ1-4|13|TRBV19|TRBD1|once
CATGDRGPGKLFF
TGTGCCACCGGGGACAGGGGGCCGGGAAAACTGTTTTTT
>TRBJ1-4|17|TRBV28|NA|NA
CASSFPASGTSNEKLFF
TGTGCCAGCAGTTTCCCGGCTTCAGGGACTTCTAATGAAAAACTGTTTTTT
>TRBJ1-5|14|TRBV4-1|TRBD1|NA
CASSQTGGGQPQHF
TGCGCCAGCAGCCAGACAGGGGGCGGTCAGCCCCAGCATTTT
>TRBJ1-5|15|TRBV27|NA|NA
CASSAGSLGNQPQHF
TGTGCCAGCAGTGCCGGGAGCCTGGGCAATCAGCCCCAGCATTTT